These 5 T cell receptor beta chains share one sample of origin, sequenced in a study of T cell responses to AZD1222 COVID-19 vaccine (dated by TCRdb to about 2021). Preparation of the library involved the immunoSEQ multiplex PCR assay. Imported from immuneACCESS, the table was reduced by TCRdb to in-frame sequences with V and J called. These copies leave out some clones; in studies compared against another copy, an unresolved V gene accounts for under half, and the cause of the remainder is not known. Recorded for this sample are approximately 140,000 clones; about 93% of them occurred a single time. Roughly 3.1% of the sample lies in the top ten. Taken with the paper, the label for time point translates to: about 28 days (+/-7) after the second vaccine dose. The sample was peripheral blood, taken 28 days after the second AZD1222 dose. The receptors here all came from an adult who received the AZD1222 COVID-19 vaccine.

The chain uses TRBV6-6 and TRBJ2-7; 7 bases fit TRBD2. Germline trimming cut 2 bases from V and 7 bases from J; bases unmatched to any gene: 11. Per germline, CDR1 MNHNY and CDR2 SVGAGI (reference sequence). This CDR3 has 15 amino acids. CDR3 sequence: CASSYAAGESGEQYF. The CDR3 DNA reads TGTGCCAGCAGTTACGCGGCGGGAGAGTCGGGAGAGCAGTACTTC.

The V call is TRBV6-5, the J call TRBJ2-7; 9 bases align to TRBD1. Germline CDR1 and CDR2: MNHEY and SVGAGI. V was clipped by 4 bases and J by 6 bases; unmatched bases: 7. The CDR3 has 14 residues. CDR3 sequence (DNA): TGTGCCAGCAGTTTCCGACAGGGGGGGGGCGAGCAGTACTTC. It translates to CASSFRQGGGEQYF.

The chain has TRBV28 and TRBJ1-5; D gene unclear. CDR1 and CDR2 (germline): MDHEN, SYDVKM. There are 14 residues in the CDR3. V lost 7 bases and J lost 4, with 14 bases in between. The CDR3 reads CASNPGSRNQPQHF. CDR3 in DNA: TGTGCCAGCAACCCCGGGTCGCGGAATCAGCCCCAGCATTTT.

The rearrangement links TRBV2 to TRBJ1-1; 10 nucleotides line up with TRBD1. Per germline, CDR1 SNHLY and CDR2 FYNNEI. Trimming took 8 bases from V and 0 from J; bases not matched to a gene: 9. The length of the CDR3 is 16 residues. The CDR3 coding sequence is TGTGCCAGCTACCCGGGACAGGGGATCATGAACACTGAAGCTTTCTTT. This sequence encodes CASYPGQGIMNTEAFF.

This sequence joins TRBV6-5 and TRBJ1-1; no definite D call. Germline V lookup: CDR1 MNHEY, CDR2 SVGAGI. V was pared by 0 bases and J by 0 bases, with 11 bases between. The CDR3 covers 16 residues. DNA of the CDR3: TGTGCCAGCAGTTACTCGGTTGAGGTCATGAACACTGAAGCTTTCTTT. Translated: CASSYSVEVMNTEAFF.